This passage covers 27 T cell receptor beta chains from one sample sequenced in a study of T cell clones after liver transplantation. The assay was immunoSEQ multiplex PCR, and TCRdb's table has in-frame clones only and misses some. The sample yields about 58,000 clones, less than 85% seen once. This material consisted of CD4+ T cells from blood, taken at the approximately 16-month timepoint. The receptors here all came from a human patient who received a liver transplant. Some T cells may be transferred from the graft donor.

The V gene is TRBV6-5, the J gene TRBJ2-7, with 9 bases fitting TRBD1. The length of the CDR3 is 14 residues. The J segment lost 6 bases and the V segment lost 4 bases, leaving 7 bases of the junction unmatched. The germline CDR1 and CDR2 sequences are MNHEY and SVGAGI. The CDR3 DNA reads as TGTGCCAGCAGTTCGGACAGGGGATTCTCCGAGCAGTACTTC. This gives the protein CASSSDRGFSEQYF.

The chain joins TRBV30 to TRBJ2-7; 7 bases map to TRBD1. The CDR3 has 10 amino acids. Per germline, CDR1 GTSNPN and CDR2 SVGIG (reference sequence). The ends lost 7 bases at V and 6 bases at J; junction bases unmatched: 3. The CDR3 DNA is TGTGCCTTAGGACAGGCCGAGCAGTACTTC. Translated, it gives CALGQAEQYF.

By sample fraction, this clone is medium-sized (0.01 to 0.1%). V gene TRBV6-1 combines with J gene TRBJ1-3; 8 bases are shared with TRBD1. There are 13 residues in the CDR3. The junction had 5 bases not matched to a gene; V was cut back by 6 bases and J by 7 bases. Germline V gives CDR1 MNHNS, CDR2 SASEGT. For the CDR3, the DNA is TGTGCCAGCAGATTCCAGGGGGCGAACACCATATATTTT. Translation: CASRFQGANTIYF.

The chain has TRBV27 and TRBJ2-1; D is possibly TRBD2 (5 bases). In germline, CDR1 is MNHEY, CDR2 SMNVEV (reference sequence). The CDR3 has 18 amino acids. The V gene lost 3 bases and the J gene lost 0 bases, with 18 bases spanning the gap. The CDR3 here is CASSFDSRLGSSYNEQFF. CDR3 nucleotide sequence: TGTGCCAGCAGTTTTGATTCCCGATTGGGGAGCTCCTACAATGAGCAGTTCTTC.

The chain employs TRBV5-4 and TRBJ1-5; tentatively, D is TRBD1 (5 bases). The V end was cut by 3 bases, the J end by 1 base, with 8 bases between. Per germline, CDR1 SGHNT and CDR2 YYREEE (reference sequence). The CDR3 spans 14 residues. DNA for the CDR3: TGTGCCAGCAGCTCAGCAGGGAGCAATCAGCCCCAGCATTTT. This codes for CASSSAGSNQPQHF. The full variable domain, completed using reference TRBV5-4 and TRBJ1-5, is ETGVTQSPTHLIKTRGQQVTLRCSSQSGHNTVSWYQQALGQGPQFIFQYYREEENGRGNFPPRFSGLQFPNYSSELNVNALELDDSALYLCASSSAGSNQPQHFGDGTRLSIL.

The chain carries TRBV6-5 and TRBJ2-3, with TRBD1 matching 8 bases. CDR3 length: 16 amino acids. The V segment lost 0 bases and the J segment 10 bases; nucleotides outside the gene matches: 12. The germline V gene has CDR1 MNHEY and CDR2 SVGAGI. CDR3 DNA: TGTGCCAGCAGTTACTCCCGGGACAGGCAGGGGACGGCGCAGTATTTT. Amino acids: CASSYSRDRQGTAQYF.

This chain links TRBV21-1 with TRBJ2-7; TRBD1, the table's D call, lacks a check against the DNA. TRBV21-1 is a known pseudogene. The CDR3 contains 17 residues. The CDR3 spells CASSKGIRTVKTPEQYF. The CDR3 DNA sequence: TGTGCCAGCAGCAAAGGGATTAGGACAGTCAAAACTCCCGAGCAGTACTTC.

This chain joins TRBV7-9 and TRBJ1-4; D is ambiguous. V was trimmed by 7 bases and J by 5 bases, leaving 20 bases between them. The CDR3 spans 16 residues. Germline values: CDR1 SEHNR, CDR2 FQNEAQ (reference sequence). CDR3 region: CASTPLLGAGNEKLFF. The CDR3 nucleotides are TGTGCCAGCACCCCCCTGTTGGGAGCCGGGAATGAAAAACTGTTTTTT. The full variable domain, its missing parts supplied by reference TRBV7-9 and TRBJ1-4, is DTGVSQNPRHKITKRGQNVTFRCDPISEHNRLYWYRQTLGQGPEFLTYFQNEAQLEKSRLLSDRFSAERPKGSFSTLEIQRTEQGDSAMYLCASTPLLGAGNEKLFFGSGTQLSVL.

As regards this clone: The same CDR3 is also encoded by other DNA sequences in this sample. This chain links TRBV7-2 with TRBJ2-3; D is uncertain. The CDR3 runs to 12 residues. Trimming removed 5 bases from V and 0 bases from J, with 3 bases in between. CDR1 SGHTA and CDR2 FQGNSA come from the germline V gene. This CDR3 is CASSLSTDTQYF. The CDR3 region has the DNA TGTGCCAGCAGCCTGAGCACAGATACGCAGTATTTT.

The chain employs TRBV30 and TRBJ1-2; D remains ambiguous. Germline V gene lookup returns CDR1 GTSNPN and CDR2 SVGIG (reference sequence). This CDR3 spans 14 amino acids. Trimming left V 2 bases short and J 4 bases short, with 14 bases between. For the CDR3, the DNA is TGTGCCTGGAGTCCAAACCTCCGGGCCTATGGCTACACCTTC. Residues: CAWSPNLRAYGYTF.

The J gene is TRBJ2-2, the V gene TRBV7-2; D is undetermined. This CDR3 is built from 13 residues. With 2 bases removed from V and 4 bases from J, the gap between germline ends came to 5 bases. CDR1 and CDR2 from the germline V gene are SGHTA and FQGNSA. CDR3 bases: TGTGCCAGCAGCTTAATGGGCACCGGGGAGCTGTTTTTT. This gives the protein CASSLMGTGELFF.

This chain connects TRBV7-9 to TRBJ2-1; 11 bases line up with TRBD2. The CDR3 spans 17 residues. Per the germline V gene, CDR1 is SEHNR and CDR2 is FQNEAQ (reference sequence). The junction had 11 bases not matched to a gene; V was cut back by 5 bases and J by 5 bases. CDR3 coding DNA: TGTGCCAGCAGCCCGCCGCGGGGACTAGCGGATAACAATGAGCAGTTCTTC. Translating it yields CASSPPRGLADNNEQFF.

This clone showed up just once. J is TRBJ2-2 and V is TRBV5-1; D is unclear. The CDR3 contains 13 residues. Germline-derived CDR1 and CDR2 are SGHRS and YFSETQ. The V end lost 5 bases, the J end lost 0 bases, and 5 bases lay between the germline ends. In DNA form, the CDR3 reads TGCGCCAGCAGGATCCCGAACACCGGGGAGCTGTTTTTT. It translates to CASRIPNTGELFF. The variable domain in full, with the rest retrieved from reference TRBV5-1 and TRBJ2-2, is KAGVTQTPRYLIKTRGQQVTLSCSPISGHRSVSWYQQTPGQGLQFLFEYFSETQRNKGNFPGRFSGRQFSNSRSEMNVSTLELGDSALYLCASRIPNTGELFFGEGSRLTVL.

V and J are TRBV7-8 and TRBJ2-1, with 9 nucleotides matching TRBD2. From germline, CDR1 is SGHVS and CDR2 FQNEAQ. The CDR3 spans 16 residues. V lost 1 base to trimming and J lost 6 bases; unmatched junction nucleotides: 7. The CDR3 region is CASSLVGGGDRNEQFF. CDR3 in DNA: TGTGCCAGCAGCTTAGTGGGCGGGGGGGACCGCAATGAGCAGTTCTTC. The variable domain in full, with the rest retrieved from reference TRBV7-8 and TRBJ2-1, is GAGVSQSPRYKVAKRGQDVALRCDPISGHVSLFWYQQALGQGPEFLTYFQNEAQLDKSGLPSDRFFAERPEGSVSTLKIQRTQQEDSAVYLCASSLVGGGDRNEQFFGPGTRLTVL.

The J gene is TRBJ2-6, the V gene TRBV6-6; possible D gene TRBD1, 6 bases. V was pared by 4 bases and J by 1 base, with 11 bases between. The CDR3 covers 16 residues. Germline V gene lookup returns CDR1 MNHNY and CDR2 SVGAGI (reference sequence). The CDR3 sequence is CASSLGGRSGANVLTF. The DNA of the CDR3 is TGTGCCAGCAGTTTAGGGGGAAGGTCTGGGGCCAACGTCCTGACTTTC.

J is TRBJ2-2 and V is TRBV5-4; 9 bases map to TRBD2. CDR3 length equals 17 residues. Germline-derived CDR1 and CDR2 are SGHNT and YYREEE (reference sequence). Trimming took 5 bases from V and 1 from J; bases not matched to a gene: 9. The CDR3 DNA reads as TGTGCCAGCAGTCGCGCGACTAGCGGAAGGAACACCGGGGAGCTGTTTTTT. Translating gives CASSRATSGRNTGELFF.

The chain employs TRBV6-5 and TRBJ2-6; D uncertain. This CDR3 spans 14 amino acids. Germline values: CDR1 MNHEY, CDR2 SVGAGI. Trimming left V 6 bases short and J 0 bases short, with 6 bases between. CDR3 protein: CASSSNSGANVLTF. The DNA for the CDR3 is TGTGCCAGCAGCAGTAACTCTGGGGCCAACGTCCTGACTTTC.

The V and J genes are TRBV5-6 and TRBJ2-5, with D uncertain. TRBJ2-7 explains the end of the DNA better; the J call may be wrong. CDR3 length equals 14 residues. The germline gives CDR1 SGHDT, CDR2 YYEEEE. CDR3 DNA sequence: TGTGCCAGCAGCTTGTGGGGAATTCGGCACGAGCAGTACTTC. Protein product: CASSLWGIRHEQYF.

This clone was detected a few times. The chain employs TRBV18 and TRBJ2-7; TRBD2 aligns across 7 bases. J gave up 2 bases and V 3 bases, and 4 bases lay outside the gene matches. The CDR3 contains 14 residues. CDR1 is KGHSH and CDR2 is LQKENI in the germline V gene. CDR3: CASSPPGGTYEQYV. DNA of the CDR3: TGTGCCAGCTCACCTCCCGGGGGGACCTACGAGCAGTACGTC.

The rearrangement links TRBV7-9 to TRBJ1-1; D is unresolved. Germline lookup yields CDR1 SEHNR and CDR2 FQNEAQ (reference sequence). The V end was cut by 3 bases, the J end by 1 base, with 6 bases between. This CDR3 is built from 13 residues. CDR3 residues: CASSFRQNTEAFF. The CDR3 DNA sequence: TGTGCCAGCAGCTTTAGACAGAACACTGAAGCTTTCTTT.

The rearrangement uses TRBV4-2 and TRBJ1-1, with 7 nucleotides matching TRBD1. Trimming removed 5 bases from V and 8 bases from J; junction bases left unmatched: 5. Per the germline V gene, CDR1 is LGHNA and CDR2 is YNFKEQ. The CDR3 has 12 residues. The CDR3 is CASSYDRAEAFF. DNA for the CDR3: TGTGCCAGCAGCTACGACAGGGCAGAAGCTTTCTTT.

This CDR3 is CASSGSGQETQYF. The CDR3 region has the DNA TGTGCCAGCAGCGGATCTGGACAAGAGACCCAGTACTTC. V is TRBV2 and J is TRBJ2-5; no definite D call. This CDR3 is built from 13 residues. V lost 6 bases to trimming and J lost 2 bases, with 10 bases between them. CDR1 and CDR2 from the germline V gene are SNHLY and FYNNEI. The whole variable domain, filled in from reference TRBV2 and TRBJ2-5, reads EPEVTQTPSHQVTQMGQEVILRCVPISNHLYFYWYRQILGQKVEFLVSFYNNEISEKSEIFDDQFSVERPDGSNFTLKIRSTKLEDSAMYFCASSGSGQETQYFGPGTRLLVL.

CDR3 sequence: CASSSDSRETQYF. CDR3 coding DNA: TGTGCCAGCAGTTCGGACAGTCGGGAGACCCAGTACTTC. The chain employs TRBV2 and TRBJ2-5; D may be TRBD1 (6 bases). Trimming took 5 bases from V and 5 from J, leaving 12 bases between them. The CDR3 length is 13 residues. CDR1 SNHLY and CDR2 FYNNEI come from the germline V gene. The full variable domain, its missing parts supplied by reference TRBV2 and TRBJ2-5, is EPEVTQTPSHQVTQMGQEVILRCVPISNHLYFYWYRQILGQKVEFLVSFYNNEISEKSEIFDDQFSVERPDGSNFTLKIRSTKLEDSAMYFCASSSDSRETQYFGPGTRLLVL.

The V call is TRBV5-5, the J call TRBJ2-1; D call uncertain. The CDR3 runs 14 residues. V was trimmed by 1 base and J by 9 bases, leaving 14 bases between them. Germline loops: CDR1 SGHKS, CDR2 YYEKEE (reference sequence). The DNA of the CDR3 is TGTGCCAGCAGCTTGACTTCCATAATTAGTGAGCAGTTCTTC. It encodes CASSLTSIISEQFF.

This rearrangement joins TRBV30 to TRBJ1-6; D gene ambiguous. The length of the CDR3 is 14 residues. Germline V CDR1 and CDR2: GTSNPN, SVGIG (reference sequence). V dropped 0 bases and J dropped 7 bases, with 10 bases sitting between them. CDR3 residues: CAWSVGDGNSPLHF. The CDR3 nucleotides read TGTGCCTGGAGTGTAGGAGATGGGAATTCACCCCTCCACTTT.

The J gene is TRBJ1-4, the V gene TRBV7-8, with TRBD1 as a possible D gene (5 bases). Germline CDR1 and CDR2: SGHVS and FQNEAQ. With 1 base removed from V and 8 bases from J, the gap between germline ends came to 5 bases. CDR3 size: 12 residues. CDR3 sequence: CASSLEGEKLFF. In DNA, the CDR3 is TGTGCCAGCAGCTTAGAGGGGGAAAAACTGTTTTTT.

This clone appeared once. A junction end diverges from the germline sequence, so it may reflect a read error. V and J are TRBV28 and TRBJ2-7; unclear D gene. Germline-derived CDR1 and CDR2 are MDHEN and SYDVKM. The CDR3 is made up of 12 amino acids. The CDR3 is CACSATGYEQYF. CDR3 nucleotides: TGTGCCTGCAGCGCCACCGGCTACGAGCAGTACTTC.